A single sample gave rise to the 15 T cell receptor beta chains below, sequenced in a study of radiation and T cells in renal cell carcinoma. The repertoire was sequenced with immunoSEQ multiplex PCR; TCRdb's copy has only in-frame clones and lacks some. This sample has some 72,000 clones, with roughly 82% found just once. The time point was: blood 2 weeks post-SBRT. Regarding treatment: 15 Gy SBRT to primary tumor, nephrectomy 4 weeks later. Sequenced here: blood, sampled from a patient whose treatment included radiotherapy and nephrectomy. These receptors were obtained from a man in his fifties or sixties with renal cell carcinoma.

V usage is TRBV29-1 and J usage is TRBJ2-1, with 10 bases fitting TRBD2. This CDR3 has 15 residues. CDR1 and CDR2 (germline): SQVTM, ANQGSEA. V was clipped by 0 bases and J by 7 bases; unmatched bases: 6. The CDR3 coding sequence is TGCAGCGTTGAAGATGTAGCGGGAGGCCCTAATGAGCAGTTCTTC. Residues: CSVEDVAGGPNEQFF.

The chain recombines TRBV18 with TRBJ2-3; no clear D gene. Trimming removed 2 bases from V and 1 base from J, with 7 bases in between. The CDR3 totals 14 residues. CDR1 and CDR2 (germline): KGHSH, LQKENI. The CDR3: CASSPSVRTDTQYF. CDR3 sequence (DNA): TGTGCCAGCTCACCAAGTGTTCGCACAGATACGCAGTATTTT.

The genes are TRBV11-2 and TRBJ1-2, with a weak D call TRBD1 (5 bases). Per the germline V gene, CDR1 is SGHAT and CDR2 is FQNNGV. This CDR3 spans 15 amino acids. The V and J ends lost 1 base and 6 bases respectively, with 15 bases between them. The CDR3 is CASSLVGGGADGYTF. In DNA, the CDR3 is TGTGCCAGCAGCTTAGTGGGAGGAGGGGCCGATGGCTACACCTTC.

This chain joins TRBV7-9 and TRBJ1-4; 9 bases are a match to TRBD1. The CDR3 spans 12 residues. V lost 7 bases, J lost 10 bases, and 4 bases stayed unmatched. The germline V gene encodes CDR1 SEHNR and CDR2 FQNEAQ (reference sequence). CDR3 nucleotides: TGTGCCAGCACCCCGGGACAGGGAAAACTGTTTTTT. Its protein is CASTPGQGKLFF.

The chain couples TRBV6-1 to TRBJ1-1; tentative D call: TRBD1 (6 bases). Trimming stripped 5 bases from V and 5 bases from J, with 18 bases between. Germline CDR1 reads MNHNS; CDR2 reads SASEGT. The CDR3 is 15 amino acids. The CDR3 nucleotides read TGTGCCAGCAGTCCTTCGACAGGCGGAGGGACTGAAGCTTTCTTT. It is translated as CASSPSTGGGTEAFF.

The CDR3 sequence: CASGRQGGTNQPQHF. The CDR3 nucleotides read TGTGCCAGCGGAAGACAGGGAGGGACGAATCAGCCCCAGCATTTT. The rearrangement joins TRBV6-5 to TRBJ1-5; 7 nucleotides line up with TRBD1. Germline CDR1 and CDR2: MNHEY and SVGAGI. Trimming cost V 8 bases and J 4 bases; bases outside gene matches: 11. The CDR3 runs to 15 residues.

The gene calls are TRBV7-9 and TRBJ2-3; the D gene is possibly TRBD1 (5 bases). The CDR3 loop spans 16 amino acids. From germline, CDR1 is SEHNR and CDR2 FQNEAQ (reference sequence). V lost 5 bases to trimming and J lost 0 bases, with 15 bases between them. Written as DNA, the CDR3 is TGTGCCAGCAGCCTCTTGACAGTGACTAGCACAGATACGCAGTATTTT. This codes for CASSLLTVTSTDTQYF.

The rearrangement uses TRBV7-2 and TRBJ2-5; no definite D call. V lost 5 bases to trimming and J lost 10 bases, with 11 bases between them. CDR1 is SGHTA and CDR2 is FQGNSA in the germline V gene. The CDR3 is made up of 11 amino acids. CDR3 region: CASSRRDNQYF. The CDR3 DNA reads TGTGCCAGCAGCCGCCGAGATAACCAGTACTTC.

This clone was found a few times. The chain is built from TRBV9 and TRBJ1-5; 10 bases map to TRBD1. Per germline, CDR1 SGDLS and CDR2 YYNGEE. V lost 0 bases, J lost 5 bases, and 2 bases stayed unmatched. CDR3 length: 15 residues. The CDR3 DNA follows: TGTGCCAGCAGCGTAGAGGGGACAGGGGATCAGCCCCAGCATTTT. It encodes CASSVEGTGDQPQHF.

This CDR3 reads CASSAHRGSAYGYTF. The CDR3 nucleotides are TGTGCCAGCAGTGCCCACAGGGGCTCAGCCTATGGCTACACCTTC. The chain links TRBV27 to TRBJ1-2; 7 nucleotides line up with TRBD1. From germline, CDR1 is MNHEY and CDR2 SMNVEV (reference sequence). V was clipped by 5 bases and J by 4 bases; unmatched bases: 10. The CDR3 runs 15 residues.

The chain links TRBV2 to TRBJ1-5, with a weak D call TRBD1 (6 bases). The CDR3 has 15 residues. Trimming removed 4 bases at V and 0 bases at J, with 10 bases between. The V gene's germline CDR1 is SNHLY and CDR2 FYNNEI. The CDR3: CASSAHRDSNQPQHF. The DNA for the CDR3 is TGTGCCAGCAGTGCCCACAGGGATAGCAATCAGCCCCAGCATTTT.

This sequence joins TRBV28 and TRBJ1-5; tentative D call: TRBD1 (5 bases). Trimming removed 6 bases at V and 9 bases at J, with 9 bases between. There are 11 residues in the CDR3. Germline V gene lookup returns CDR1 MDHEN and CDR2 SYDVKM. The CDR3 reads CASSADRPQHF. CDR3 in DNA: TGTGCCAGCAGCGCCGACAGGCCCCAGCATTTT.

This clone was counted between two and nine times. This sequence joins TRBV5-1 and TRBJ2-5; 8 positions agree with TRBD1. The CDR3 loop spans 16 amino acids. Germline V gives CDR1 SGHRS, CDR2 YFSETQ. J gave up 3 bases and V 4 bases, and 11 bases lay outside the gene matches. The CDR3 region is CASSPRTGIGEETQYF. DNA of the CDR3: TGCGCCAGCAGCCCCAGGACAGGGATTGGGGAAGAGACCCAGTACTTC.

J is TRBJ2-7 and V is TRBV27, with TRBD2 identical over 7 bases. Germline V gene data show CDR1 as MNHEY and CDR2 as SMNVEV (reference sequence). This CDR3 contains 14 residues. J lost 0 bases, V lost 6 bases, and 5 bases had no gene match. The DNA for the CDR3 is TGTGCCAGCAGGTTTAGCGGGCCCTCCTACGAGCAGTACTTC. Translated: CASRFSGPSYEQYF.

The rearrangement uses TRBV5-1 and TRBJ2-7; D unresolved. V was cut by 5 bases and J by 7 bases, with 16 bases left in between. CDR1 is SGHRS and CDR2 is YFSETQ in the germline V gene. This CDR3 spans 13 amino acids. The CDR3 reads CASSLSWGLEQYF. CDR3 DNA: TGCGCCAGCAGTTTGAGTTGGGGTTTGGAGCAGTACTTC.